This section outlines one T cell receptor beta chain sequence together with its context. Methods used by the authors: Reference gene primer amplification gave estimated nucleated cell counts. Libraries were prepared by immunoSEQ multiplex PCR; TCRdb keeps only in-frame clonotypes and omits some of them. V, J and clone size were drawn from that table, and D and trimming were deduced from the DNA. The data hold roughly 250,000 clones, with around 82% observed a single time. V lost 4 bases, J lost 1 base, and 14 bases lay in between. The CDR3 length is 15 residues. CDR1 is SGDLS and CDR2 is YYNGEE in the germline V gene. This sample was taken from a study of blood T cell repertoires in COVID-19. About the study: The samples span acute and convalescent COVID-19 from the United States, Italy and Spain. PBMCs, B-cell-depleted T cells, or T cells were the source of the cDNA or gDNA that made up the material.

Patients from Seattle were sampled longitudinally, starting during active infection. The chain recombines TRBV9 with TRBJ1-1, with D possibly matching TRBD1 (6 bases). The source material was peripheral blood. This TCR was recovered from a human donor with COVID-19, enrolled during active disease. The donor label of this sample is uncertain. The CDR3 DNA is TGTGCCAGCAGCCCCCGGGACACGACGAACACTGAAGCTTTCTTT. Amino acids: CASSPRDTTNTEAFF.